The 8 T cell receptor beta chains given below trace back to one sample, sequenced in a study of PD-1 blockade in classical Hodgkin lymphoma. The time point was: newly diagnosed, previously untreated cHL patient sample. Magnetic negative selection served to purify CD4+ T cells out of PBMCs that had been thawed. Measured with immunoSEQ multiplex PCR; TCRdb has only the in-frame clones, and not every one. This sample has tens of thousands of clones, with 85% to 95% found just once. Sequenced input: CD4+ T cells from blood. The receptors derive from a human donor with classical Hodgkin lymphoma.

The chain has TRBV19 and TRBJ2-1, with 12 bases fitting TRBD2. The germline gives CDR1 LNHDA, CDR2 SQIVND (reference sequence). Trimming took 6 bases from V and 3 from J; bases not matched to a gene: 3. This CDR3 has 15 residues. The CDR3 protein is CASSRTSGDYNEQFF. CDR3 coding DNA: TGTGCCAGTAGCCGGACTAGCGGGGACTACAATGAGCAGTTCTTC. The entire variable domain, with the rest obtained from reference TRBV19 and TRBJ2-1, is as follows: DGGITQSPKYLFRKEGQNVTLSCEQNLNHDAMYWYRQDPGQGLRLIYYSQIVNDFQKGDIAEGYSVSREKKESFPLTVTSAQKNPTAFYLCASSRTSGDYNEQFFGPGTRLTVL.

This rearrangement joins TRBV5-4 to TRBJ2-7, with D maybe TRBD1 (6 bases). The germline V gene has CDR1 SGHNT and CDR2 YYREEE (reference sequence). The V gene lost 1 base and the J gene lost 2 bases, with 10 bases spanning the gap. This CDR3 spans 14 amino acids. The CDR3 reads CASSLRGKPYEQYF. The CDR3 coding sequence is TGTGCCAGCAGCTTGAGGGGGAAGCCCTACGAGCAGTACTTC.

This chain joins TRBV7-8 and TRBJ2-2; D ambiguous. Germline CDR1 is SGHVS and CDR2 is FQNEAQ. Trimming left V 1 base short and J 2 bases short, with 17 bases between. This CDR3 comprises 18 residues. The CDR3 nucleotides read TGTGCCAGCAGCTTAGGGTACAGCGCCTACACAAACACCGGGGAGCTGTTTTTT. Translating gives CASSLGYSAYTNTGELFF.

The chain employs TRBV2 and TRBJ2-7, with D perhaps matching TRBD2 (5 bases). The length of the CDR3 is 15 residues. V lost 6 bases to trimming and J lost 1 base, with 16 bases between them. Per germline, CDR1 SNHLY and CDR2 FYNNEI. This CDR3 is CASSPLGSASYEQYF. CDR3 nucleotide sequence: TGTGCCAGCAGCCCTTTGGGTAGCGCGTCCTACGAGCAGTACTTC.

The chain uses TRBV13 and TRBJ1-6; D is possibly TRBD1 (5 bases). The V end was cut by 4 bases, the J end by 10 bases, with 20 bases between. CDR3 length: 16 amino acids. Germline assignment: CDR1 PRHDT and CDR2 FYEKMQ (reference sequence). The CDR3 region is CASSSVKGTGGSPLHF. CDR3 in DNA: TGTGCCAGCAGCTCGGTGAAGGGGACCGGGGGATCACCCCTCCACTTT.

Points on this clone: The junction shows a germline mismatch at one end, possibly a read error. The chain employs TRBV7-7 and TRBJ1-1, with no clear D. The CDR3 totals 13 residues. Germline assignment: CDR1 SSHAT and CDR2 FNYEAQ (reference sequence). In DNA form, the CDR3 reads TGTGCTAGCAGCTTAAGGGCCAGCACTGAAGCTTTCTTT. Protein product: CASSLRASTEAFF. The whole variable domain, remainder taken from reference TRBV7-7 and TRBJ1-1, is GAGVSQSPRYKVTKRGQDVTLRCDPISSHATLYWYQQALGQGPEFLTYFNYEAQPDKSGLPSDRFSAERPEGSISTLTIQRTEQRDSAMYRCASSLRASTEAFFGQGTRLTVV.

The chain combines TRBV18 with TRBJ1-1; 7 nucleotides align to TRBD1. The J segment lost 1 base and the V segment lost 4 bases, leaving 0 bases of the junction unmatched. This CDR3 contains 13 residues. CDR1 and CDR2 (germline): KGHSH, LQKENI. CDR3 coding DNA: TGTGCCAGCTCACGACAGGGGAACACTGAAGCTTTCTTT. Its protein product is CASSRQGNTEAFF.

The chain links TRBV11-2 to TRBJ2-7; D could derive from TRBD1 or TRBD2 (5 bases each). Germline V gives CDR1 SGHAT, CDR2 FQNNGV. The ends were cut back, 4 bases at V and 6 bases at J, with 22 bases in the middle. The CDR3 length is 16 residues. CDR3 loop: CASSSLRGRGRGEQYF. Here the CDR3 DNA reads TGTGCCAGCAGCTCCTTAAGGGGACGGGGCCGGGGCGAGCAGTACTTC.